The rows below give T cell receptor beta chains drawn from one sample of a study of breast tumors, draining lymph nodes, adjacent tissues. TCRdb independently ran MiXCR on the multiplex PCR reads; one entry per CDR3 protein. This table has under 85,000 distinct CDR3 sequences, about 20% appearing once. The sequenced material came from axillary lymph node tissue. These receptors originate from a female donor with breast cancer. Some clones in this sample may be carry-over from other donors' samples. Each CDR3 is given with its conserved first and last residue. D genes are given only for firm matches. A row's size may be missing; if present it is once, few, many or a size class.

>many|TRBD1|TRBJ2-1|TRBV7-8
TGTGCCAGCAGCCCGGGACAGGGGATAATCGGGGAGCAGTTCTTC
CASSPGQGIIGEQFF
>many|-|TRBJ1-6|TRBV5-1
TGCGCCAGCAGCTTGGAGGGGGGAGAGGATTCACCCCTCCACTTT
CASSLEGGEDSPLHF
>many|-|TRBJ1-3|TRBV9
TGTGCCAGCAGCCCCCGAGGACGGGCGTCTGGAAACACCATATATTTT
CASSPRGRASGNTIYF
>once|TRBD1|TRBJ1-3|TRBV19
TGTGCCTGCCGGGACAGGGGGTCTGGAAACACCGTATATTTT
CACRDRGSGNTVYF
>many|-|TRBJ1-6|TRBV7-2
TGTGCCAGCAGCTTAAGCGGGTCCCTTGGGGTTTCACCCCTCCACTTT
CASSLSGSLGVSPLHF
>few|-|TRBJ1-4|TRBV28
TGTGCCAGCAGTTTACCGGTCAGGGCTCCAACTAATGAAAAACTGTTTTTT
CASSLPVRAPTNEKLFF
>many|-|TRBJ1-6|TRBV20-1
TGCAGTGCTAGAGGGACACTGAATTCACCCCTCCACTTT
CSARGTLNSPLHF
>many|TRBD2|TRBJ2-1|TRBV20-1
TGCAGTGCTAGACAGACTAGCGGCACCTCGTTCTTC
CSARQTSGTSFF
>few|-|TRBJ2-1|TRBV4-3
TGCGCCAGCAGCCAAGAGCGGCCGGGGACCCGGTTATACAATGAGCAGTTCTTC
CASSQERPGTRLYNEQFF
>many|TRBD2|TRBJ2-3|TRBV4-3
TGCGCCAGCAGCCGGGGACTAGCGGGGGTAGCGGATACGCAGTATTTT
CASSRGLAGVADTQYF
>many|-|TRBJ1-5|TRBV4-1
TGCGCCAGCAGCCAAGGCAGGGATCAGCCCCAGCATTTT
CASSQGRDQPQHF
>-|TRBD1|TRBJ2-7|TRBV18
TGTGCCAGCTCCTCGGACAGGGGAGCGTACGAGCAGTACTTC
CASSSDRGAYEQYF
>-|-|TRBJ1-4|TRBV20-1
TGCAGTGCTAGAGATCTCCGCAGGGGTAGAACTGATGAAAAACTGATTTTT
CSARDLRRGRTDEKLIF
>many|-|TRBJ1-2|TRBV5-5
TGTGCCAGCAGCTTTCGACTGGTCGGCTACACCTTC
CASSFRLVGYTF
>many|TRBD2|TRBJ2-1|TRBV20-1
TGCAGTGCTAGAGTTAGCGGGAGGTCCTACAATGAGCAGTTCTTC
CSARVSGRSYNEQFF
>few|TRBD1|TRBJ2-1|TRBV28
TGTGCCAGCAGATTCAGCGGGACAGGGTCAGATGAGCAGTTCTTC
CASRFSGTGSDEQFF
>many|-|TRBJ2-3|TRBV5-4
TGTGCCAGCAGTCTCCCTAAAGTGCCAGATACGCAGTATTTT
CASSLPKVPDTQYF
>few|-|TRBJ2-7|TRBV18
TGTGCCAGCTCACCGGGACCTTACTACGAGCAGTACTTC
CASSPGPYYEQYF
>-|TRBD2|TRBJ2-3|TRBV24-1
TGTGCCACCGGTGATCCTGCGGGAGGAGGCACAGATACGCAGTATTTT
CATGDPAGGGTDTQYF
>many|-|TRBJ2-7|TRBV6-4
TGTGCCAGCAAAAGGGACCCTAACTCCTACGAGCAGTACTTC
CASKRDPNSYEQYF
>many|-|TRBJ2-1|TRBV7-9
TGTGCCAGCAGCTTAACCGGGAACATATACAATGAGCAGTTCTTC
CASSLTGNIYNEQFF
>many|-|TRBJ2-3|TRBV11-3
TGTGCCAGCAGCTTTTATGACACAGATACGCAGTATTTT
CASSFYDTDTQYF
>many|-|TRBJ1-2|TRBV20-1
TGCAGTGCTAGAGACCAGGGTACCTATGGCTACACCTTC
CSARDQGTYGYTF
>many|-|TRBJ2-7|TRBV19
TGTGCCAGTAGTATCGGCAGGGCGTCCGAGCAGTACTTC
CASSIGRASEQYF
>many|-|TRBJ1-3|TRBV9
TGTGCCAGCAGCGTAGGAGGGGGAAACACCATATATTTT
CASSVGGGNTIYF
>many|-|TRBJ1-2|TRBV3-1
TGTGCCAGCATGGACGCGGGGTATGGCTACACCTTC
CASMDAGYGYTF
>-|-|TRBJ2-3|TRBV6-2/TRBV6-3
TGTGCCAGCAGTGGAACTAGCAGAAGCACAGATACGCAGTATTTT
CASSGTSRSTDTQYF
>many|-|TRBJ1-5|TRBV25-1
TGTGCCAGCAGTGAAATGTGTTACAATCAGCCCCAGCATTTT
CASSEMCYNQPQHF